Sequencing of this T cell receptor (beta chain) was carried out in a study of blood T cell repertoires in COVID-19. As for the study in general: Acute-phase and convalescent COVID-19 samples originated in the United States, Italy and Spain. T cells, B-cell-depleted T cells, or PBMCs supplied cDNA or gDNA.

Germline lookup yields CDR1 GTSNPN and CDR2 SVGIG (reference sequence). The CDR3 has 14 amino acids. The germline V and J ends were trimmed by 0 bases and 4 bases, with 12 bases remaining between them. Enrolled during active infection, Seattle patients were then followed longitudinally. In the source study's methods: Amplified reference gene primers provided the basis for estimating nucleated cell counts. Produced via immunoSEQ multiplex PCR; TCRdb's table is partial and in-frame only. V, J and clone size were drawn from that table, and D and trimming were deduced from the DNA. The sample has about 240,000 clones, approximately 85% seen once.

The sequence was obtained from a man aged 45 to 65 with COVID-19, enrolled during active disease. The chain couples TRBV30 to TRBJ1-2, with D hard to call. Source material: peripheral blood. The DNA for the CDR3 is TGTGCCTGGAGTGTATGGAGGCGAAGCTATGGCTACACCTTC. Amino acid sequence: CAWSVWRRSYGYTF. The full variable domain, rest sourced from reference TRBV30 and TRBJ1-2, is SQTIHQWPATLVQPVGSPLSLECTVEGTSNPNLYWYRQAAGRGLQLLFYSVGIGQISSEVPQNLSASRPQDRQFILSSKKLLLSDSGFYLCAWSVWRRSYGYTFGSGTRLTVV.